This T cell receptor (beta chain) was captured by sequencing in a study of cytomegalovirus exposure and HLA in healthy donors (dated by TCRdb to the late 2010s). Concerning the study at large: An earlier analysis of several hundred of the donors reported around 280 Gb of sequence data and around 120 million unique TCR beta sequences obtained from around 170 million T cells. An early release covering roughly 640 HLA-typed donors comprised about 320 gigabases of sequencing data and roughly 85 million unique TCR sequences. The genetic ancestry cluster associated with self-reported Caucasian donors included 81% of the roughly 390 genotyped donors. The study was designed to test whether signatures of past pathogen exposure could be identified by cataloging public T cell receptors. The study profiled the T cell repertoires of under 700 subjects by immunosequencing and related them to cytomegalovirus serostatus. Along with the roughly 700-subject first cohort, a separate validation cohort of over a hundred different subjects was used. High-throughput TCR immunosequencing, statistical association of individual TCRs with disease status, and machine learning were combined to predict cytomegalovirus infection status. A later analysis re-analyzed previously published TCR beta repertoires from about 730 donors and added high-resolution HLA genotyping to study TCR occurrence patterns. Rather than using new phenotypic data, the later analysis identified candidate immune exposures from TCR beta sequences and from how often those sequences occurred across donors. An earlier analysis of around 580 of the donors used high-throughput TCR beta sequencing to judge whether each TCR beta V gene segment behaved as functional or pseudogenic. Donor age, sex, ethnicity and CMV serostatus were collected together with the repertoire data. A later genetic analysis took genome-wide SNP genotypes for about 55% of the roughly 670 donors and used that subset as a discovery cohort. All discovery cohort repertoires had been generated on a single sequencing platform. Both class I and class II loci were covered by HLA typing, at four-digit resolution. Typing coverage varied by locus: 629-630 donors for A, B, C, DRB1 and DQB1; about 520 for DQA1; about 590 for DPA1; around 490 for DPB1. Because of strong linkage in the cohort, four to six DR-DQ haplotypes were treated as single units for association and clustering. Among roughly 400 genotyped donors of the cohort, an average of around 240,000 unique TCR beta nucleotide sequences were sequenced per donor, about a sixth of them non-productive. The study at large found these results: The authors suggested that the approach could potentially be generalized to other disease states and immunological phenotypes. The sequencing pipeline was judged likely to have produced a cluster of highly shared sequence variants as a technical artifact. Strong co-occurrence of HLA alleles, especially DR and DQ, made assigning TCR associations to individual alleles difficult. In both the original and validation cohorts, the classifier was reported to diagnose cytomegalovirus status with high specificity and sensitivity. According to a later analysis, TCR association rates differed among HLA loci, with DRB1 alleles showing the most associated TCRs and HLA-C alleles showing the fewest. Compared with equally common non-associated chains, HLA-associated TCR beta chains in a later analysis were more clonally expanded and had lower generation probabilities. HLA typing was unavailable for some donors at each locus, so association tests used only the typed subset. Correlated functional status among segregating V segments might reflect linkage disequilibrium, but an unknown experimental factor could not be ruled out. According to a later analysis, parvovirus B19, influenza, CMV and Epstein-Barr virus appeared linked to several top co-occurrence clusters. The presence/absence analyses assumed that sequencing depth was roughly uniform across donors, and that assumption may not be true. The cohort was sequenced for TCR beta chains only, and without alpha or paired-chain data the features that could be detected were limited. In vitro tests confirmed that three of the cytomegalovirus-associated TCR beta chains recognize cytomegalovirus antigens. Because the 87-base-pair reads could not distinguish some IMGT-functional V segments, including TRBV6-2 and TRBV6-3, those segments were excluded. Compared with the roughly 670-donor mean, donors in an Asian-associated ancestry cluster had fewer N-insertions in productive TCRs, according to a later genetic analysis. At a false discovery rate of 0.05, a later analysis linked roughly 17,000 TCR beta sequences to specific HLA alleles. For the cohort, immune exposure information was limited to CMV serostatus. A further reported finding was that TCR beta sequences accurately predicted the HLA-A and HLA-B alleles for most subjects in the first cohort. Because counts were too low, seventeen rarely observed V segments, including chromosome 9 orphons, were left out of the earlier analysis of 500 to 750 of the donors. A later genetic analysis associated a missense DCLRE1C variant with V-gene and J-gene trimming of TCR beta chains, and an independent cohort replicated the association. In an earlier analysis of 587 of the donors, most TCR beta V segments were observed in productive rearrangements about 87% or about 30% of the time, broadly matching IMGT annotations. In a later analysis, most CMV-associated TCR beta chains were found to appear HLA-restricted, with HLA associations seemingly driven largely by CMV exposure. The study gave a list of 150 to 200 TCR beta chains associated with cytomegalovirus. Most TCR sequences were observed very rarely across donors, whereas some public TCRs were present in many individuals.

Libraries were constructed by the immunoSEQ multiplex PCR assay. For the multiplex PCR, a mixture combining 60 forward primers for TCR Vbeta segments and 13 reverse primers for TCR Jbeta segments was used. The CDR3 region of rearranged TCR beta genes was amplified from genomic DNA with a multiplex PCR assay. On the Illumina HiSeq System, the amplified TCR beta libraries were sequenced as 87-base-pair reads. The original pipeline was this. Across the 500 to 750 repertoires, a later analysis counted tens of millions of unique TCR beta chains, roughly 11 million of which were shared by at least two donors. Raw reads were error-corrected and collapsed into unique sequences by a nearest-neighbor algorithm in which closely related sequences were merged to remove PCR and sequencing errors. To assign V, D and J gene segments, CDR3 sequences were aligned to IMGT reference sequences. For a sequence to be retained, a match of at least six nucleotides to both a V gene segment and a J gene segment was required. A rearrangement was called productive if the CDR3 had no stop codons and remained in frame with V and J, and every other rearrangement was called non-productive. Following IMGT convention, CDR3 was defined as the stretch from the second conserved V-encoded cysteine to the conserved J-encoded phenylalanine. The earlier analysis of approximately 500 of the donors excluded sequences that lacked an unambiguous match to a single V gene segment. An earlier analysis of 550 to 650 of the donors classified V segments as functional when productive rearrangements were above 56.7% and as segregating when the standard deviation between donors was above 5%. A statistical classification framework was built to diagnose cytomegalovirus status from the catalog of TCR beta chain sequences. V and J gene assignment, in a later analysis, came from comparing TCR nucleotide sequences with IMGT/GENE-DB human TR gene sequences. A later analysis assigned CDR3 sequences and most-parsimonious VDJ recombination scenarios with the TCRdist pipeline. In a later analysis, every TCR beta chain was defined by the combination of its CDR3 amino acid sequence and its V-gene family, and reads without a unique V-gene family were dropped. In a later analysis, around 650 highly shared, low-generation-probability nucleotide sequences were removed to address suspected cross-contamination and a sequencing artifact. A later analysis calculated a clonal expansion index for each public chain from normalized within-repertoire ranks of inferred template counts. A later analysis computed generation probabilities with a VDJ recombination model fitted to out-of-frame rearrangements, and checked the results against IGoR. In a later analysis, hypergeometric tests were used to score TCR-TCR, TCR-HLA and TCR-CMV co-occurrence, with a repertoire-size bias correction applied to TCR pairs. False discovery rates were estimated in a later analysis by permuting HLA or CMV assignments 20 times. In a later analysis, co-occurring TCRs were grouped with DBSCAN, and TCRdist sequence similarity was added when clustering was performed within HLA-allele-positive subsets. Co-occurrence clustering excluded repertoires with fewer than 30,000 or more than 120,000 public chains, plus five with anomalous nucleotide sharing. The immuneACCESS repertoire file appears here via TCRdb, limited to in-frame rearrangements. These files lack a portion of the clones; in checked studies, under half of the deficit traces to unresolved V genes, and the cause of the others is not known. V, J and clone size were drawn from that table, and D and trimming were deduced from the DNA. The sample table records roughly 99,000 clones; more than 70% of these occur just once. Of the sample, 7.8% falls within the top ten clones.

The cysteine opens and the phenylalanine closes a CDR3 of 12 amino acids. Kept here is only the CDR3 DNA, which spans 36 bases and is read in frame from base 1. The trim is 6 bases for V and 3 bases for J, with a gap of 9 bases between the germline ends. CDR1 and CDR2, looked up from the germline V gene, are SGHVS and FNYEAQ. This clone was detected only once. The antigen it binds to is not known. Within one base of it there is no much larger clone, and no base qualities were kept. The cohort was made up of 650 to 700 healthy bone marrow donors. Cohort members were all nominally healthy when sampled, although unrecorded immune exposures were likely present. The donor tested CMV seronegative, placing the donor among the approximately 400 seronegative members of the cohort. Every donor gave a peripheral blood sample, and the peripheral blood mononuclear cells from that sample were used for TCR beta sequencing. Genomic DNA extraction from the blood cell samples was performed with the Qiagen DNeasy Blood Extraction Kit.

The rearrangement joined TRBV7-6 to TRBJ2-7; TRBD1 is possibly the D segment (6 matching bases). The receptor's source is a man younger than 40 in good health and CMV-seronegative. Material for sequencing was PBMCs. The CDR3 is CASSKQGYEQYF. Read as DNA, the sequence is TGTGCCAGCAGTAAACAGGGCTACGAGCAGTACTTC. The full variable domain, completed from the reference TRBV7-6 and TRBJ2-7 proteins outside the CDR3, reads GAGVSQSPRYKVTKRGQDVALRCDPISGHVSLYWYRQALGQGPEFLTYFNYEAQQDKSGLPNDRFSAERPEGSISTLTIQRTEQRDSAMYRCASSKQGYEQYFGPGTRLTVT.